A selection of T cell receptor beta chains follows, all from one sample in a study of CD8 T cells in Susac syndrome. TCRdb re-derived calls from the immunoSEQ multiplex PCR reads in MiXCR, one entry per CDR3 protein. The sample has a few hundred thousand distinct CDR3 sequences, 95% seen once. The sequencing sample was made of CD4+ T cells from PBMCs. The source is a human donor with multiple sclerosis. The CDR3 runs from the conserved cysteine through the conserved F or W. D genes are given only for firm matches. Some rows mark clone size as missing; the rest say once, few, many or name a class of expanded clone.

size,J,V,D,DNA,CDR3
NA,TRBJ1-1,TRBV9,NA,TGTGCCAGCAGCCCCACCACAGTAGCTTTCTTT,CASSPTTVAFF
NA,TRBJ2-4,TRBV5-1,TRBD2,TGCGCCAGCAGCCCAACCGGGGGGTTCGACATTCAGTACTTC,CASSPTGGFDIQYF
NA,TRBJ2-5,TRBV12-3/TRBV12-4,NA,TGTGCCAGCAGTTTATTCGGTGGGGGAGGTCAGACCCAGTACTTC,CASSLFGGGGQTQYF
NA,TRBJ2-3,TRBV5-4,TRBD2,TGTGCCAGCAGCTTGGCCGGGACTAGCGGGATTTATACGCAGTATTTT,CASSLAGTSGIYTQYF
NA,TRBJ2-1,TRBV2,NA,TGTGCCAGCACTCGGAATGAGCAGTTCTTC,CASTRNEQFF
NA,TRBJ1-1,TRBV14,NA,TGTGCCAGCAGCCAAGACAAGTCTGAAGCTTTCTTT,CASSQDKSEAFF
NA,TRBJ2-5,TRBV5-6,NA,TGTGCCAGCAGCTTGGTACGACAGACCCAGTACTTC,CASSLVRQTQYF
NA,TRBJ1-6,TRBV7-2,NA,TGTGCCAGCAGCTTCGCGACGGCGGCTAACAATTCACCCCTCCACTTT,CASSFATAANNSPLHF
NA,TRBJ2-7,TRBV7-6,NA,TGTGCCAGCAGCTTAGATCTTTTCTCCGAGCAGTACTTC,CASSLDLFSEQYF
NA,TRBJ2-1,TRBV3-1,NA,TGTGCCAGCAGCCAAGGGGCACGGAATGAGCAGTTCTTC,CASSQGARNEQFF
NA,TRBJ1-5,TRBV18,NA,TGTGCCAGCTCACTCAGTGGGAGCAATCAGCCCCAGCATTTT,CASSLSGSNQPQHF
NA,TRBJ1-5,TRBV18,NA,TGTGCCAGCTCAACGAAAGGAAGCAATCAGCCCCAGCATTTT,CASSTKGSNQPQHF
NA,TRBJ2-5,TRBV20-1,NA,TGCAGTGCTAGAGTGCTAGTCCAAGAGACCCAGTACTTC,CSARVLVQETQYF
once,TRBJ2-1,TRBV7-9,NA,TGTGCCAGCAGCTTCCCAGATCCAGGGAGTGGAGTTCTCGAGCAGTTCTTC,CASSFPDPGSGVLEQFF
NA,TRBJ2-3,TRBV25-1,NA,TGTGCCAGCAGTGAAATGGGGGGCGCAGATACGCAGTATTTT,CASSEMGGADTQYF